This TCR beta chain originates from a study of blood T cells in healthy people across ages. General observations from the study: When one million T cells were used, diversity estimates were thought to be underestimates. The study found more naive CD4+ cells and higher diversity in long-lived than aged donors.

Next came a second PCR, run for roughly 6 to 11 cycles, which used a sample-barcoded 5' primer along with a J-beta primer mix. Each cDNA molecule was tagged by a template-switch adaptor with 12 random nucleotides. TCRdb re-derived calls from the 5' RACE reads in MiXCR, one entry per CDR3 protein. The sample records 1.6 million or so distinct CDR3 sequences, about 32% being singletons. As concerns this clonotype: Antigen: not known.

This CDR3 contains 15 residues. Germline V CDR1 and CDR2: MDHEN, SYDVKM. The V end lost 5 bases, the J end lost 4 bases, and 17 bases lay between the germline ends. Healthy Caucasians from Russia aged about 6 to 100 served as donors. The rearrangement uses TRBV28 and TRBJ1-2; the D gene is possibly TRBD1 (6 bases). The sample comprised blood. This clonotype originated in a woman aged 25 to 45 in good health. CDR3 amino acids: CASSPTGRGTYGYTF. As DNA, the CDR3 is TGTGCCAGCAGTCCGACGGGGAGGGGGACCTATGGCTACACCTTC.